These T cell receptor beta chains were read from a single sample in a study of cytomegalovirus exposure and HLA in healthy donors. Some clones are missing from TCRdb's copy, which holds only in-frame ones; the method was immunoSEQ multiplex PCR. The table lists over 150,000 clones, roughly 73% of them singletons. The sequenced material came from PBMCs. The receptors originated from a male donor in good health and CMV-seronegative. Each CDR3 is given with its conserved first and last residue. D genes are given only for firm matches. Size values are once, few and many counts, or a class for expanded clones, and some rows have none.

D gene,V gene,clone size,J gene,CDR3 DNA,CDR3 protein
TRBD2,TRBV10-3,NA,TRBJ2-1,TGTGCCATCAGGCCGGGACTAGCGGGAGACTACAATGAGCAGTTCTTC,CAIRPGLAGDYNEQFF
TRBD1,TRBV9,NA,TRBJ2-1,TGTGCCAGCAGCGCACAGGGGCCTTCCTACAATGAGCAGTTCTTC,CASSAQGPSYNEQFF
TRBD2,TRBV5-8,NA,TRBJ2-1,TGTGCCAGCAGCTTGTTAGCGGGAGTTTACAATGAGCAGTTCTTC,CASSLLAGVYNEQFF
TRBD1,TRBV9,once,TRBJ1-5,TGTGCCAGCAGCGAGGACAGGGGGGCCGATCAGCCCCAGCATTTT,CASSEDRGADQPQHF
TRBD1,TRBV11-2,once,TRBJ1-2,TGTGCCAGCAGCTTAAACAGGGGGGAAGGCTACACCTTC,CASSLNRGEGYTF
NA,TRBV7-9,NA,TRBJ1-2,TGTGCCAGCAGCTTACCAGGGTCTAACTATGGCTACACCTTC,CASSLPGSNYGYTF
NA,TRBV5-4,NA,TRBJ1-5,TGTGCCAGCAGCATACAGGGAGGGAGTCAGCCCCAGCATTTT,CASSIQGGSQPQHF
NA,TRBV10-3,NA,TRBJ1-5,TGTGCCGTACGGAGTGGCAATCAGCCCCAGCATTTT,CAVRSGNQPQHF
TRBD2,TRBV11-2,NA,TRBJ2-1,TGTGCCAGCATCGATGGGAGGGCTAGCGGGAGCCGGGGTGAGCAGTTCTTC,CASIDGRASGSRGEQFF
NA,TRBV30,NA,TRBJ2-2,TGTGCCTGGACGAAGCATAACACCGGGGAGCTGTTTTTT,CAWTKHNTGELFF
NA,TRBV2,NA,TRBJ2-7,TGTGCCAGCACCCCCGGGTCCTACGAGCAGTACTTC,CASTPGSYEQYF
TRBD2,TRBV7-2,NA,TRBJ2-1,TGTGCCAGCAGCCAGACTAGCGGTTCCTACAATGAGCAGTTCTTC,CASSQTSGSYNEQFF
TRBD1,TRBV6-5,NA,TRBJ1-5,TGTGCCAGCAGTTACTCGAGGGGGCTAAATCAGCCCCAGCATTTT,CASSYSRGLNQPQHF
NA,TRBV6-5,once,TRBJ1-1,TGTGCCAGCAGTGAGGTGAACACTGAAGCTTTCTTT,CASSEVNTEAFF
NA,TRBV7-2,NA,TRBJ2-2,TGTGCCAGCAGCTTAATGCGGGACCACACCGGGGAGCTGTTTTTT,CASSLMRDHTGELFF
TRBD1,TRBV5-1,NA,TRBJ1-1,TGCGCCAGCAGCTTGACAGGGGGTAGCACTGAAGCTTTCTTT,CASSLTGGSTEAFF
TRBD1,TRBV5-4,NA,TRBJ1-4,TGTGCCAGCAGCAAGGGCCAAGGACAGGGGGCCTTTGGTGAAAAACTGTTTTTT,CASSKGQGQGAFGEKLFF
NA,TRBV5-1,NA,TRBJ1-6,TGCGCCAGCAGGGCAGGTGCCTATAATTCACCCCTCCACTTT,CASRAGAYNSPLHF
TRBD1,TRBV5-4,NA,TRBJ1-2,TGTGCCAGCAGCACCGGACAGGGGAGTGGTCTCTATGGCTACACCTTC,CASSTGQGSGLYGYTF
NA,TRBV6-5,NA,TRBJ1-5,TGTGCCAGCAGTTACTCGACGGGTGGCAGGCCCCAGCATTTT,CASSYSTGGRPQHF
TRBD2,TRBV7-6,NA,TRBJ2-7,TGTGCCAGCAGCTTGGCGGGGGCCTACGAGCAGTACTTC,CASSLAGAYEQYF
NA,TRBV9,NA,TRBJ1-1,TGTGCCAGCAGCAGAAACAGTTTGAACACTGAAGCTTTCTTT,CASSRNSLNTEAFF
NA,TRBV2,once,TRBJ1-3,TGTGCCAGCAGAGATGGGACGGCGGGGGGAAACACCATATATTTT,CASRDGTAGGNTIYF
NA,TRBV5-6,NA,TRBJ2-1,TGTGCCAGCAGCTTGATGATTCGCGATGAGCAGTTCTTC,CASSLMIRDEQFF
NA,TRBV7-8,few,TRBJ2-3,TGTGCCAGCAGCCGGAGTAGCGGAGCAAGGGGATCAGATACGCAGTATTTT,CASSRSSGARGSDTQYF
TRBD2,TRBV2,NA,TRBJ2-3,TGTGCCAGCAGTGCGAGGTGGGGTAGCGGGGGAGATACGCAGTATTTT,CASSARWGSGGDTQYF
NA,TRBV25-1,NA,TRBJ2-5,TGTGCCAGCAGTCCTCATGTGGGGGGAGGGACCCAGTACTTC,CASSPHVGGGTQYF
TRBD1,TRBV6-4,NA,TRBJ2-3,TGTGCCAGCAGTGACTCGACCCAGGGGGCAGATACGCAGTATTTT,CASSDSTQGADTQYF
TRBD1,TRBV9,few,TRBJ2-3,TGTGCCAGCAGCGTAGGCGGACAGGGAGGCACAGATACGCAGTATTTT,CASSVGGQGGTDTQYF
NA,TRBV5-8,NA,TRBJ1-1,TGTGCCAGCAGCTTTCACCGCGGCGGTGAAGCTTTCTTT,CASSFHRGGEAFF
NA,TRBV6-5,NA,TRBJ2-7,TGTGCCAGCAGTCCTACCGGGGTTCCACACGAGCAGTACTTC,CASSPTGVPHEQYF
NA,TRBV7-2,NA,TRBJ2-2,TGTGCCAGCAGCCGCTCCAGGGTTATGGCGAACACCGGGGAGCTGTTTTTT,CASSRSRVMANTGELFF
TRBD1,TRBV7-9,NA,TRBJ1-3,TGTGCCAGCAGCTTAATTGACAGGGAGGTCAACACCATATATTTT,CASSLIDREVNTIYF
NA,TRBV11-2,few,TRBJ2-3,TGTGCCAGCAGCGGAGGTAGCTGGGACACTCTCGGCACAGATACGCAGTATTTT,CASSGGSWDTLGTDTQYF
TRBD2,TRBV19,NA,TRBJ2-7,TGTGCCAGTAGTCGGGAGGGGTCTGGCCCTTCCTACGAGCAGTACTTC,CASSREGSGPSYEQYF